One sample yielded the 6 T cell receptor beta chains listed below, sequenced in a study of cytotoxic CD8 clonotypes in ibrutinib-treated CLL. The method was immunoSEQ multiplex PCR; TCRdb's version includes in-frame clones alone and lacks a portion of them. The sample lists some 300,000 clones; about 77% were seen once. The specimen was PBMCs, collected before ibrutinib treatment. All receptors derive from a human donor with chronic lymphocytic leukemia.

The chain has TRBV19 and TRBJ2-7; the match to TRBD1 covers 8 bases. V lost 3 bases and J lost 0; bases outside the gene matches: 4. This CDR3 has 15 amino acids. The germline gives CDR1 LNHDA, CDR2 SQIVND (reference sequence). This CDR3 is CASSILGQGSYEQYF. CDR3 nucleotides: TGTGCCAGTAGTATCCTCGGACAGGGCTCCTACGAGCAGTACTTC.

This chain uses TRBV4-3 with TRBJ2-1; 11 bases agree with TRBD2. The length of the CDR3 is 16 residues. V shed 1 base and J 9 bases; nucleotides not matched to a gene: 8. CDR1 is LGHNA, CDR2 YSLEER, per germline. CDR3 DNA: TGCGCCAGCAGCCAAGGTCCACTAGCGGGAGCGGGTGAGCAGTTCTTC. As protein: CASSQGPLAGAGEQFF.

This clone was seen more than once but under ten times. The chain couples TRBV25-1 to TRBJ1-5, with no clear D. V lost 3 bases to trimming and J lost 0 bases, with 12 bases between them. Germline V gene sequence: CDR1 MGHDK, CDR2 SYGVNS. The length of the CDR3 is 16 residues. CDR3 DNA: TGTGCCAGCAGTGATGACGGGCCACTTAGCAATCAGCCCCAGCATTTT. Protein sequence: CASSDDGPLSNQPQHF.

This clone showed up just once. The DNA for the CDR3 is TGTGCCAGTAAAGTCTCTCGCGGGGGATCCTTCCGGGGGAATGAGCAGTTCTTC. Translation gives CASKVSRGGSFRGNEQFF. J is TRBJ2-1 and V is TRBV19; 7 bases are a match to TRBD2. The CDR3 contains 18 residues. V shed 7 bases and J 7 bases; nucleotides not matched to a gene: 22. Germline loops: CDR1 LNHDA, CDR2 SQIVND (reference sequence).

This chain links TRBV28 with TRBJ2-3; 9 bases match TRBD2. CDR3 length equals 16 residues. Germline lookup yields CDR1 MDHEN and CDR2 SYDVKM. V was pared by 4 bases and J by 6 bases, with 11 bases of the junction left unmatched. For the CDR3, the DNA is TGTGCCAGCAGTTCGATTAGCGGGAGTTTAGCGGATACGCAGTATTTT. Translating it yields CASSSISGSLADTQYF. The whole variable domain, filled in from reference TRBV28 and TRBJ2-3, reads DVKVTQSSRYLVKRTGEKVFLECVQDMDHENMFWYRQDPGLGLRLIYFSYDVKMKEKGDIPEGYSVSREKKERFSLILESASTNQTSMYLCASSSISGSLADTQYFGPGTRLTVL.

This rearrangement joins TRBV19 to TRBJ2-7, with a tentative D call TRBD2 (6 bases). Germline V gives CDR1 LNHDA, CDR2 SQIVND (reference sequence). The CDR3 loop spans 13 amino acids. V dropped 5 bases and J dropped 4 bases, with 12 bases sitting between them. CDR3 sequence reads: CASSSGTGYEQYF. The CDR3, as DNA: TGTGCCAGTAGTTCGGGGACTGGGTACGAGCAGTACTTC.